This record looks at one T cell receptor beta chain sequence and its context. The data belong to a study of blood T cell repertoires in COVID-19. On the study more broadly: Both acute and convalescent COVID-19 samples were obtained from the United States, Italy and Spain. From T cells, B-cell-depleted T cells, or PBMCs came the material, which was cDNA or gDNA.

V was cut by 1 base and J by 5 bases, with 5 bases left in between. CDR1 is DFQATT and CDR2 is SNEGSKA in the germline V gene (reference sequence). The CDR3 runs 11 residues. Libraries were prepared by immunoSEQ multiplex PCR; TCRdb keeps only in-frame clonotypes and omits some of them. The sample has nearly 300,000 clones, roughly 91% seen once. Sequencing was done on a sample of PBMCs or T cells enriched from blood (not recorded which). The origin of this receptor is a woman aged 45-65 years who had been exposed to COVID-19. V and J are TRBV20-1 and TRBJ2-5; D gene uncertain. The CDR3 DNA reads as TGCAGTGCTAGAGGGCCCGAGACCCAGTACTTC. As protein: CSARGPETQYF.